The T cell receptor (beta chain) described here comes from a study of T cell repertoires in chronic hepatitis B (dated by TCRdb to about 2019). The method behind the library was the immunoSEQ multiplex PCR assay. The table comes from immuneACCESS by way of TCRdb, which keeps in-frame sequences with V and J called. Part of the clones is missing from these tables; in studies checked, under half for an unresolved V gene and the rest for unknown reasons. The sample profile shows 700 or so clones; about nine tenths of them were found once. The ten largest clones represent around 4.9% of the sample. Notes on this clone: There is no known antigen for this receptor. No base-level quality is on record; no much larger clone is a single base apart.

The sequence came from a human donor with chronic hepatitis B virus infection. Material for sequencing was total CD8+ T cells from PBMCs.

The DNA sequence is as follows: TGTGCCAGCAGCTTCAATGACGAGCAGTACTTC. It translates as CASSFNDEQYF. The chain is encoded by TRBV5-6 joined to TRBJ2-7; a confident D gene designation cannot be given. Measured from the cysteine to the phenylalanine, the CDR3 is 11 residues long. CDR3 DNA is the only sequence kept; it has 33 bases, read in frame from the first base. CDR1 and CDR2, per the germline V gene, are SGHDT and YYEEEE. V is reduced by 2 bases and J by 5 bases, leaving a spacing of 5 bases between them.